This T cell receptor (beta chain) was recorded in a study of radiation and T cells in renal cell carcinoma. Findings and limits, study-wide: Without pretreatment biopsies, baseline tumor clonotype presence was undetermined.

Germline trimming cut 4 bases from V and 8 bases from J; bases unmatched to any gene: 7. From germline, CDR1 is SEHNR and CDR2 FQNEAQ (reference sequence). This CDR3 comprises 13 residues. As for this clone: Its antigen is still unknown.

Assay: immunoSEQ multiplex PCR; the TCRdb copy retains only in-frame clones and omits some. The sample has around 170,000 clones; around 90% are singletons. Time point in this sample: blood 4 weeks post-SBRT, at nephrectomy. The treatment denotes: 15 Gy SBRT to primary tumor, nephrectomy 4 weeks later. Nephrectomy followed 15 Gy stereotactic body radiation by 4 weeks. The TCR comes from a woman aged 45-65 years with renal cell carcinoma. Sequencing was performed on blood, taken from a patient whose treatment included radiotherapy and nephrectomy. This sequence joins TRBV7-9 and TRBJ1-2; 7 nucleotides agree with TRBD1. The CDR3 region has the DNA TGTGCCAGCAGCTCCAACAGGGGAGGCGGCTACACCTTC. Protein product: CASSSNRGGGYTF.